This TCR beta chain comes out of a study of OX40 agonist ivuxolimab in advanced cancers. The data were produced by immunoSEQ multiplex PCR, yet TCRdb's version contains in-frame clones alone and is incomplete. The sample has 25,000 to 30,000 clones, roughly 90% seen once; the top ten hold around 29%. This specimen consisted of CD4+ or CD8+ T cells sorted from blood, obtained in a trial of the OX40 agonist ivuxolimab. The receptor was derived from an adult with an advanced solid tumor such as melanoma, head and neck, liver or kidney cancer.

CDR3 loop: CASSKYFSGAKSSYNEQFF. The CDR3 DNA follows: TGTGCCAGCAGCAAATACTTTTCCGGGGCCAAAAGCTCCTACAATGAGCAGTTCTTC. The rearrangement joins TRBV21-1 to TRBJ2-1. TRBV21-1 is classified as a pseudogene. The CDR3 sequence is 19 residues long.